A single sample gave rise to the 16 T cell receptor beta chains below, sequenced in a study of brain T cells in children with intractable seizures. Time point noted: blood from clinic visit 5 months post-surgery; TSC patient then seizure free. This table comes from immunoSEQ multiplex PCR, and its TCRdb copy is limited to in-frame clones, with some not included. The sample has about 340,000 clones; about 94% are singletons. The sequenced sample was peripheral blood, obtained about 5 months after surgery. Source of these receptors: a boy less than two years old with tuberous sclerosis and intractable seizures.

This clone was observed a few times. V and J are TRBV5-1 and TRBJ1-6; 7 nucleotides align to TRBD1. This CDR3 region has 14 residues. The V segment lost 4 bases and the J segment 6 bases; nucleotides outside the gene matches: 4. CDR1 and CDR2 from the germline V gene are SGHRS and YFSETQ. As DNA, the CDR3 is TGCGCCAGCAGCGGGGGACAGCCTAATTCACCCCTCCACTTT. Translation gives CASSGGQPNSPLHF. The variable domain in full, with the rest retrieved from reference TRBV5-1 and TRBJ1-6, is KAGVTQTPRYLIKTRGQQVTLSCSPISGHRSVSWYQQTPGQGLQFLFEYFSETQRNKGNFPGRFSGRQFSNSRSEMNVSTLELGDSALYLCASSGGQPNSPLHFGNGTRLTVT.

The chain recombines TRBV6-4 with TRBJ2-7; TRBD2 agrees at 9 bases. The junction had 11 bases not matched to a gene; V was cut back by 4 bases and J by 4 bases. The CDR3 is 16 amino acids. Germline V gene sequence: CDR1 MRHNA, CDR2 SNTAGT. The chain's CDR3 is CASSGGASGKRYEQYF. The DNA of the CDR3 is TGTGCCAGCAGTGGGGGGGCTAGCGGGAAACGGTACGAGCAGTACTTC.

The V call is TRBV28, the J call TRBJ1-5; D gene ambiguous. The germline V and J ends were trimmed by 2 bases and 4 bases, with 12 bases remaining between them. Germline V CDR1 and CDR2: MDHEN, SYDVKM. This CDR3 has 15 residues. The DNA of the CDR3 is TGTGCCAGCAGTTTACCCACTATTGGAAATCAGCCCCAGCATTTT. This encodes CASSLPTIGNQPQHF.

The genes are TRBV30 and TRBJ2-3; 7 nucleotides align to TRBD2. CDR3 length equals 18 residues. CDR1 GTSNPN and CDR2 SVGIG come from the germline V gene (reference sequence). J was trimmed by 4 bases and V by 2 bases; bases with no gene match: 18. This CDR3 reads CAWSPPGLTSVKPDTQYF. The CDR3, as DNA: TGTGCCTGGAGTCCTCCCGGACTCACTAGCGTCAAGCCAGATACGCAGTATTTT.

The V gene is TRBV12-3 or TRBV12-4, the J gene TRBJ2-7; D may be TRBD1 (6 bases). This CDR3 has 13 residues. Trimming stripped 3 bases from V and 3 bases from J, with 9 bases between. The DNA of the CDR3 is TGTGCCAGCAGTTTCGGACAGATCTACGAGCAGTACTTC. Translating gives CASSFGQIYEQYF.

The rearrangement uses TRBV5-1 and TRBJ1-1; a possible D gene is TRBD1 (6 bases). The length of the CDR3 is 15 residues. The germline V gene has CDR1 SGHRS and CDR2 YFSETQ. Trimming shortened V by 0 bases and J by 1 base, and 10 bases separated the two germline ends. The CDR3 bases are TGCGCCAGCAGCTTGGAGGCAGGGGCGAACACTGAAGCTTTCTTT. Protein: CASSLEAGANTEAFF. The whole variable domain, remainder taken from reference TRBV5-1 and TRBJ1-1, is KAGVTQTPRYLIKTRGQQVTLSCSPISGHRSVSWYQQTPGQGLQFLFEYFSETQRNKGNFPGRFSGRQFSNSRSEMNVSTLELGDSALYLCASSLEAGANTEAFFGQGTRLTVV.

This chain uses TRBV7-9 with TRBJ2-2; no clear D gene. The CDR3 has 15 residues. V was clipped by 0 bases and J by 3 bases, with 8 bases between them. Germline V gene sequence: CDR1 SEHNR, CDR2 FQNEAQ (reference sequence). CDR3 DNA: TGTGCCAGCAGCTTAGCATCTCATTACACCGGGGAGCTGTTTTTT. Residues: CASSLASHYTGELFF.

CDR3 sequence reads: CASRDRDHYEQYF. In DNA form, the CDR3 reads TGTGCCAGTAGGGACAGGGACCACTACGAGCAGTACTTC. The chain is built from TRBV19 and TRBJ2-7; 8 bases line up with TRBD1. The V gene end was trimmed by 6 bases and the J gene end by 3 bases; junction bases not matched to a gene: 4. CDR1 LNHDA and CDR2 SQIVND come from the germline V gene (reference sequence). The CDR3 has 13 amino acids.

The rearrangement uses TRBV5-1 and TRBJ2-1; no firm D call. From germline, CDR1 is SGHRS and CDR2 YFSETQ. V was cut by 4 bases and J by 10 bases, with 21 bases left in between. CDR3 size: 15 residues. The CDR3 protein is CASSPHVDWVEEQFF. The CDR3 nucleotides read TGCGCCAGCAGCCCCCACGTAGATTGGGTGGAGGAGCAGTTCTTC. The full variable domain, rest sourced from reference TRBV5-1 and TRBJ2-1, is KAGVTQTPRYLIKTRGQQVTLSCSPISGHRSVSWYQQTPGQGLQFLFEYFSETQRNKGNFPGRFSGRQFSNSRSEMNVSTLELGDSALYLCASSPHVDWVEEQFFGPGTRLTVL.

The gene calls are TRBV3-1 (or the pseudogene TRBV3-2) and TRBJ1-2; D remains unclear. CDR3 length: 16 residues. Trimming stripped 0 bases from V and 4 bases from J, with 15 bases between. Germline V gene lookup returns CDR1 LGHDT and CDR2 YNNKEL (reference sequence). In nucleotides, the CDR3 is TGTGCCAGCAGCCAAGATAGACCGCTGGGGAGCTATGGCTACACCTTC. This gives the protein CASSQDRPLGSYGYTF.

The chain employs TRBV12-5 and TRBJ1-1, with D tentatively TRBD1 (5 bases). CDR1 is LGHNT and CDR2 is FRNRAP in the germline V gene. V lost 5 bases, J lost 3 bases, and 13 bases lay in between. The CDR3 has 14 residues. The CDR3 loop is CASGIGTDHTEAFF. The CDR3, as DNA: TGTGCTAGTGGTATCGGGACGGATCACACTGAAGCTTTCTTT. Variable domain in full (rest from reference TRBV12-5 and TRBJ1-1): DARVTQTPRHKVTEMGQEVTMRCQPILGHNTVFWYRQTMMQGLELLAYFRNRAPLDDSGMPKDRFSAEMPDATLATLKIQPSEPRDSAVYFCASGIGTDHTEAFFGQGTRLTVV.

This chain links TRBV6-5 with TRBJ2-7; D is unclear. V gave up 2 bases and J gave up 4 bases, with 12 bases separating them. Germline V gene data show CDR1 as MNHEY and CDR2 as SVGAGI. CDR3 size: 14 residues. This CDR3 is CASSYRMGFYEQYF. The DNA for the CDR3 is TGTGCCAGCAGTTACCGTATGGGGTTTTACGAGCAGTACTTC.

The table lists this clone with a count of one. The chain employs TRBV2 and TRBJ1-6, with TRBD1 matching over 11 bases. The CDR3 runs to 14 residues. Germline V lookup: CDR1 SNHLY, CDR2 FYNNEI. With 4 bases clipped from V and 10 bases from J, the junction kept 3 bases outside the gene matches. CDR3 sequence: CASSVGTGGSPLHF. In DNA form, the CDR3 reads TGTGCCAGCAGTGTAGGGACAGGGGGATCACCCCTCCACTTT.

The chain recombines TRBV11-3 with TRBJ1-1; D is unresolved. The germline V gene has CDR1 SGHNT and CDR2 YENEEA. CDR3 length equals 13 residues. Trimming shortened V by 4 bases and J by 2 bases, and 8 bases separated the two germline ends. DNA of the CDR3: TGTGCCAGCAGCTCCTCAAGTAACACTGAAGCTTTCTTT. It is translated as CASSSSSNTEAFF. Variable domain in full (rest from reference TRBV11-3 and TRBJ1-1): EAGVVQSPRYKIIEKKQPVAFWCNPISGHNTLYWYLQNLGQGPELLIRYENEEAVDDSQLPKDRFSAERLKGVDSTLKIQPAELGDSAVYLCASSSSSNTEAFFGQGTRLTVV.

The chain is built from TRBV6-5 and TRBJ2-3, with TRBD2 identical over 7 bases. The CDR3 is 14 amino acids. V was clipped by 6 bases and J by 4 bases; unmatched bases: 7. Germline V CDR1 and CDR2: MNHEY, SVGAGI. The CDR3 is CASRPGLRPDTQYF. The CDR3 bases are TGTGCCAGCAGGCCGGGACTACGGCCAGATACGCAGTATTTT.

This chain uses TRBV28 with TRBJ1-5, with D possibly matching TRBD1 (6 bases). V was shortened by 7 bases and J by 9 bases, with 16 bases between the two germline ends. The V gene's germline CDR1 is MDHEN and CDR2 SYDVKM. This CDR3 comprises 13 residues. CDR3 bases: TGTGCCAGCATCAGGACAGTCCCGGGGCCCCAGCATTTT. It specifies CASIRTVPGPQHF.